This entry concerns a single TCR beta chain. These data originate in a study of T cell repertoires in cytomegalovirus infection. The CDR3 extends over 15 amino acids. Germline-derived CDR1 and CDR2 are SNHLY and FYNNEI. V was cut by 1 base and J by 6 bases, with 16 bases left in between. TCRdb called the reads again in MiXCR, with one record for every CDR3 protein. The repertoire consists of a few hundred thousand distinct CDR3 sequences, with more than 8% occurring once and the leading ten covering 3.5% to 4.5%. Sequencing was carried out using PBMCs. The V and J genes are TRBV2 and TRBJ2-7, with D perhaps TRBD2 (7 bases). This receptor was taken from a human donor in good health (CMV status not recorded). Some clones in this sample may be carry-over from other donors' samples. The CDR3 loop reads CASSEVRGGHSEQYF. The CDR3, as DNA: TGTGCCAGCAGTGAAGTGAGGGGGGGCCACTCCGAGCAGTACTTC.